These 27 T cell receptor beta chains share one sample of origin, sequenced in a study of tumor and adjacent non-tumor tissue in lung cancer. A modified ARM-PCR protocol with three rounds of nested PCR amplified TCRbeta. TCRdb reanalysed the multiplex PCR reads using MiXCR and keeps one entry per CDR3 protein. The data contain roughly 75,000 distinct CDR3 sequences, more than 60% of them singletons. The template was RNA from unsorted bulk tissue. The specimen sequenced was lung tumor tissue. The receptors stem from a woman aged 45-65 years with non-small cell lung cancer.

On this clonotype: The junction does not match germline at one end; this may be a read error. In DNA form, the CDR3 reads TGTGCCAGCAGCCAAGATCCCTCGCGGACTAACACCAGGGAGCTGTTTTTC. This translates into CASSQDPSRTNTRELFF. J is TRBJ2-2 and V is TRBV14, with TRBD2 as a possible D gene (6 bases). This CDR3 is built from 17 residues. Germline lookup yields CDR1 SGHDN and CDR2 FVKESK. Combining the CDR3 with reference TRBV14 and TRBJ2-2 gives the whole variable domain EAGVTQFPSHSVIEKGQTVTLRCDPISGHDNLYWYRRVMGKEIKFLLHFVKESKQDESGMPNNRFLAERTGGTYSTLKVQPAELEDSGVYFCASSQDPSRTNTRELFFGEGSRLTVL.

Concerning this clonotype itself: A read error may produce the germline difference seen at one junction end. The chain uses TRBV28 and TRBJ2-3; D gene ambiguous. This CDR3 has 15 amino acids. CDR1 is MDHEN and CDR2 is SYDVKM in the germline V gene. This CDR3 is CAGSLPSSLTDTQYF. DNA for the CDR3: TGTGCCGGCAGTTTACCCTCCTCACTCACAGATACGCAGTATTTT.

The chain is built from TRBV7-2 and TRBJ2-2, with TRBD2 matching over 8 bases. Germline V gene sequence: CDR1 SGHTA, CDR2 FQGNSA. V trimming: 3 bases; J trimming: 2 bases; junction bases outside the gene matches: 8. This CDR3 spans 17 amino acids. This chain's CDR3 is CASSFYWTSKNTGELFF. The CDR3 DNA sequence: TGTGCCAGCAGCTTCTATTGGACTAGCAAAAACACCGGGGAGCTGTTTTTT.

Points on this clonotype: Sequence at one end of the junction differs from germline and may be a read error. The chain uses TRBV9 and TRBJ2-1; no clear D. From germline, CDR1 is SGDLS and CDR2 YYNGEE. This CDR3 contains 13 residues. The CDR3 DNA reads TGTGCCAGGAGCGTAGGGAACTACAATGAGCAGTTCTTC. Protein: CARSVGNYNEQFF.

On this clonotype: It is likely a read error, because the conserved phenylalanine at the end of the CDR3 is missing. This chain uses TRBV29-1 with TRBJ1-2; D not resolved. This CDR3 has 12 residues. Per germline, CDR1 SQVTM and CDR2 ANQGSEA. The CDR3 reads CSVEENSRGYTI. The CDR3 DNA reads as TGCAGCGTCGAAGAGAACAGCAGAGGTTACACCATC.

Concerning this clonotype itself: The junction departs from the called germline gene at one end, perhaps through a read error. The chain recombines TRBV11-3 with TRBJ2-5, with D possibly being TRBD2 (5 bases). There are 13 residues in the CDR3. Germline CDR1 and CDR2: SGHNT and YENEEA. CDR3: CASSFGVGEVQYF. The DNA of the CDR3 is TGCGCCAGCAGCTTTGGTGTGGGAGAGGTTCAGTACTTC.

To note about this clonotype: A read error may account for a junction end that differs from germline. The V gene is TRBV20-1, the J gene TRBJ2-2, with D possibly being TRBD1 or TRBD2 (5 bases each). CDR1 is DFQATT, CDR2 SNEGSKA, per germline (reference sequence). This CDR3 region has 12 residues. The CDR3 DNA follows: TGCAGTGCCAGCGGAAACACCGGGGACCTGTTTTTT. It specifies CSASGNTGDLFF.

This clonotype has just one count. Since the CDR3 does not end with the conserved phenylalanine or tryptophan, this likely comes from a read error. The chain links TRBV10-1 to TRBJ2-2; the D gene is possibly TRBD1 (5 bases). The CDR3 loop spans 13 amino acids. The V gene lost 2 bases and the J gene lost 7 bases, with 8 bases spanning the gap. Looked up from germline, CDR1 is WNHNN and CDR2 is SYGVQD (reference sequence). The CDR3 sequence: CASSEEGVGELFI. Here the CDR3 DNA reads TGCGCCAGCAGTGAGGAAGGGGTCGGGGAGCTGTTTATT.

CDR3 loop: CASSTIRTGKFNEQFF. The CDR3 DNA reads TGTGCCAGCAGCACAATAAGGACAGGGAAATTTAATGAGCAGTTCTTC. The V and J genes are TRBV6-5 and TRBJ2-1; 8 bases fit TRBD1. Looked up from germline, CDR1 is MNHEY and CDR2 is SVGAGI. V lost 6 bases and J lost 7; bases outside the gene matches: 14. This CDR3 is built from 16 residues.

Comment on this clonotype: A single base separates this from a much larger clone, so it may be a read error. This rearrangement joins TRBV11-1 to TRBJ2-7; D is possibly TRBD1 (5 bases). CDR1 is SGHAT and CDR2 is FQDESV in the germline V gene (reference sequence). CDR3 length: 12 amino acids. The CDR3 loop reads CANSSDSYEQYF. In DNA, the CDR3 is TGTGCCAACAGCTCCGACAGCTACGAGCAGTACTTC.

The chain joins TRBV11-3 to TRBJ2-4; 7 positions match TRBD1. CDR3 size: 14 residues. V shed 8 bases, J shed 8 bases, and the junction held 12 bases outside the gene matches. In germline, CDR1 is SGHNT, CDR2 YENEEA. The CDR3 sequence: CASCSTGDGDIQYF. The CDR3 DNA is TGTGCCAGCTGCTCAACAGGGGATGGGGACATTCAGTACTTC. Combining the CDR3 with reference TRBV11-3 and TRBJ2-4 gives the whole variable domain EAGVVQSPRYKIIEKKQPVAFWCNPISGHNTLYWYLQNLGQGPELLIRYENEEAVDDSQLPKDRFSAERLKGVDSTLKIQPAELGDSAVYLCASCSTGDGDIQYFGAGTRLSVL.

About this clonotype itself: Germline is not matched at one junction end, which may reflect a read error. The chain has TRBV5-4 and TRBJ2-7, with 7 nucleotides matching TRBD2. Looked up from germline, CDR1 is SGHNT and CDR2 is YYREEE (reference sequence). The CDR3 has 13 residues. CDR3 DNA sequence: TGTGCCAGCAACCGGGATCAGCGGGGCGAGCAGTATTTC. This codes for CASNRDQRGEQYF.

Remarks on this clonotype: The limits of the CDR3 on the DNA are not certain, so only TCRdb's listed CDR3 is given. The rearrangement joins TRBV11-2 to TRBJ1-1; the table's D call TRBD1 went unverified against the DNA. Germline CDR1 and CDR2: SGHAT and FQNNGV. The CDR3 is 14 amino acids in total, end residues counted. CDR3 region: CASSLLERDTGAFF.

The chain carries TRBV6-1 and TRBJ2-2, with D perhaps matching TRBD1 (5 bases). The CDR3 runs to 15 residues. The V gene's germline CDR1 is MNHNS and CDR2 SASEGT. The CDR3 spells CISSVQDTHTGELFF. For the CDR3, the DNA is TGTATCAGCAGTGTTCAGGACACCCACACCGGGGAGCTGTTTTTT.

This clonotype came up a few times. This may be a read error: a much more frequent sequence differs by one nucleotide. The J gene is TRBJ2-1, the V gene TRBV7-9; no clear D. Germline CDR1 and CDR2: SEHNR and FQNEAQ (reference sequence). CDR3 length: 15 amino acids. The CDR3 coding sequence is TGTGCCAGCAGCTTAGGAAGGAGCTCCTACAATGAGCAGCTCTTC. Its translation is CASSLGRSSYNEQLF.

As concerns this clonotype: The germline gene is not matched at one end of the junction; a read error may be the cause. This chain uses TRBV4-2 with TRBJ2-7; D ambiguous. Germline assignment: CDR1 LGHNA and CDR2 YNFKEQ. This CDR3 has 16 amino acids. Here the CDR3 DNA reads TGTGTCAGCAGCCATGCAGTAGAAGCTGTCCCCTACGAGCAGTACTTC. Its translation is CVSSHAVEAVPYEQYF.

This clonotype was detected only a few times. This clone may be a read error of a much larger clone one base away. This chain joins TRBV10-3 and TRBJ1-1, with a weak D call TRBD1 (5 bases). Germline V gene lookup returns CDR1 ENHRY and CDR2 SYGVKD. The CDR3 totals 13 residues. Trimming removed 8 bases from V and 0 bases from J, with 10 bases in between. The CDR3 nucleotides are TGTGCCATCGTATCAGGGATGAACACTGAAGCTTTCTTT. This sequence encodes CAIVSGMNTEAFF.

This clonotype appeared once. One end of the junction does not line up with germline, which may come from a read error. The chain carries TRBV11-2 and TRBJ1-4, with no clear D. The CDR3 totals 14 residues. Germline assignment: CDR1 SGHAT and CDR2 FQNNGV. The CDR3 bases are TGTGCCAACAGCTCAGTAGGGATTAATGAAAAACTGTTTTTT. Its translation is CANSSVGINEKLFF.

This clonotype was recorded once. A junction end diverges from the germline sequence, so it may reflect a read error. The rearrangement links TRBV20-1 to TRBJ2-7; perhaps TRBD2 as D (5 bases). The CDR3 is made up of 15 amino acids. Germline V CDR1 and CDR2: DFQATT, SNEGSKA (reference sequence). CDR3 sequence reads: CSAREPLVGFWEQYF. In DNA form, the CDR3 reads TGCAGTGCTAGAGAACCCCTAGTGGGATTTTGGGAGCAGTATTTC.

Details on this clonotype: The junction differs from germline at one of its ends, possibly a read error. The genes are TRBV4-1 and TRBJ2-1; no reliable D call. Germline assignment: CDR1 MGHRA and CDR2 YSYEKL. The CDR3 has 11 residues. DNA of the CDR3: TGCACCAGTAGGGCCATAGGTGAGCAGTTCTTC. Translation gives CTSRAIGEQFF.

A note on this clonotype: A clone one base away is much larger, so this may be a read error. This chain joins TRBV28 and TRBJ2-7; D ambiguous. The V end lost 8 bases, the J end lost 5 bases, and 10 bases lay between the germline ends. CDR3 length equals 11 residues. Germline lookup yields CDR1 MDHEN and CDR2 SYDVKM. CDR3 nucleotides: TGTGCCAGCGGGCCCTACAACGAGCAGTACTTC. Protein sequence: CASGPYNEQYF.

This sequence joins TRBV29-1 and TRBJ2-5, with D perhaps matching TRBD2 (6 bases). CDR1 and CDR2 (germline): SQVTM, ANQGSEA. This CDR3 is built from 14 residues. The V gene lost 8 bases and the J gene lost 5 bases, with 21 bases spanning the gap. In DNA form, the CDR3 reads TGCAGCTTGGCGGCCAACGGGAGTGCTGAGACCCAGTACTTC. It specifies CSLAANGSAETQYF.

Comments on this clonotype: A much larger clone lies one base from this, so it may be a read error. The V call is TRBV20-1, the J call TRBJ2-3, with 7 bases that match TRBD1. The CDR3 is made up of 14 amino acids. Per the germline V gene, CDR1 is DFQATT and CDR2 is SNEGSKA (reference sequence). For the CDR3, the DNA is TGCAGTGCTAAGCCTCCGACGGGGACAGATATGCAGTATTTT. Encoded protein: CSAKPPTGTDMQYF.

As regards this clonotype: A junction boundary mismatches the germline segment, possibly from a read error. The V gene is TRBV11-2, the J gene TRBJ2-2, with TRBD2 matching over 8 bases. The CDR3 consists of 15 residues. The germline V gene has CDR1 SGHAT and CDR2 FQNNGV. The DNA of the CDR3 is TGTGCCGGCAGTCTAGAAAGCGGGAGTTCCGGGGAGCTGTTATTT. This translates into CAGSLESGSSGELLF. The variable domain in full, with the rest retrieved from reference TRBV11-2 and TRBJ2-2, is EAGVAQSPRYKIIEKRQSVAFWCNPISGHATLYWYQQILGQGPKLLIQFQNNGVVDDSQLPKDRFSAERLKGVDSTLKIQPAKLEDSAVYLCAGSLESGSSGELLFGEGSRLTVL.

This clonotype has a single count. The junction differs from germline at one of its ends, possibly a read error. The rearrangement links TRBV4-2 to TRBJ1-1, with TRBD1 matching 7 bases. The CDR3 is 16 residues long. Germline V CDR1 and CDR2: LGHNA, YNFKEQ. The CDR3 is CTSSRLDRALNTEAFF. The CDR3 DNA follows: TGTACCAGCAGCCGCCTCGACAGGGCCTTGAACACTGAAGCTTTCTTT.

This sequence joins TRBV20-1 and TRBJ1-1, with 7 bases fitting TRBD1. The CDR3 extends over 18 amino acids. Trimming took 0 bases from V and 1 from J; bases not matched to a gene: 14. Germline-derived CDR1 and CDR2 are DFQATT and SNEGSKA (reference sequence). Here the CDR3 DNA reads TGCAGTGCTAGAGATCTCTACAGGGGCGGAGGAGGGAACACTGAAGCTTTCTTT. Residues: CSARDLYRGGGGNTEAFF.

In its sample, this clonotype was seen once. The conserved phenylalanine or tryptophan normally closing the CDR3 is absent here, so this likely arose from a read error. The CDR3 region has the DNA TGTGCCACCAGTGATTTGGGGGAACTAGCGGGAGGGCCCAATGAGCAGTTCTCC. Amino acid sequence: CATSDLGELAGGPNEQFS. The gene calls are TRBV24-1 and TRBJ2-1, with 13 bases lining up with TRBD2. Germline CDR1 reads KGHDR; CDR2 reads SFDVKD. The junction had 7 bases not matched to a gene; V was cut back by 0 bases and J by 6 bases. This CDR3 is 18 amino acids long.